This T cell receptor (beta chain) is from a study of blood T cell repertoires in COVID-19. Whole-study context: COVID-19 samples from acute and convalescent phases originated in the United States, Italy and Spain. Sources were T cells, B-cell-depleted T cells, or PBMCs; the material itself was cDNA or gDNA.

Germline values: CDR1 SGHRS, CDR2 YFSETQ. This CDR3 spans 16 amino acids. V shed 0 bases and J shed 0 bases, with 10 bases lying between them. Original data processing: It was from reference gene primer amplification that nucleated cell counts were estimated. Using immunoSEQ multiplex PCR, the repertoire was profiled, and TCRdb retains in-frame clones only, with some absent. The DNA gave D and trimming, while V, J and clone size come from that table. The data contain approximately 90,000 clones, approximately 80% of them singletons. The J gene is TRBJ1-3, the V gene TRBV5-1; the D gene is possibly TRBD1 (6 bases). Material: peripheral blood. This clonotype originated in a woman of 80 years or more with active or convalescent COVID-19. CDR3 nucleotide sequence: TGCGCCAGCAGCTTGGGAGGACAGCACTCTGGAAACACCATATATTTT. Translated, it gives CASSLGGQHSGNTIYF. Using reference TRBV5-1 and TRBJ1-3 for the parts outside the CDR3, the full variable domain is KAGVTQTPRYLIKTRGQQVTLSCSPISGHRSVSWYQQTPGQGLQFLFEYFSETQRNKGNFPGRFSGRQFSNSRSEMNVSTLELGDSALYLCASSLGGQHSGNTIYFGEGSWLTVV.